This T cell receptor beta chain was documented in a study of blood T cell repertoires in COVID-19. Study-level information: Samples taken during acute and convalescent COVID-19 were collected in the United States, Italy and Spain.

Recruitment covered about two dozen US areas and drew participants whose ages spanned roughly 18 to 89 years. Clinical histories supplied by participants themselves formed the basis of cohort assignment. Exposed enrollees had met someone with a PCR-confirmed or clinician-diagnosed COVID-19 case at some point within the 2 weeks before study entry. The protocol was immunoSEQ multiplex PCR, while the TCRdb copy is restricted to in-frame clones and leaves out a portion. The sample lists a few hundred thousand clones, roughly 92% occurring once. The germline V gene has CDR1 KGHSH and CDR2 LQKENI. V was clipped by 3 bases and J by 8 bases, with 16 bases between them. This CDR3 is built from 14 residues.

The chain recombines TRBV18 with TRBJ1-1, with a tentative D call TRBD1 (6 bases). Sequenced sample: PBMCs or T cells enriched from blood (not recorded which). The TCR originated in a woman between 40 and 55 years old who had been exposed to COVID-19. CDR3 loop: CASSPGHREWEAFF. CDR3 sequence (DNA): TGTGCCAGCTCACCCGGACACAGGGAATGGGAAGCTTTCTTT.